The T cell receptor (beta chain) under discussion was sequenced for a study of cytomegalovirus exposure and HLA in healthy donors. The donors gave bone marrow, and they were healthy. The PCR used 60 Vbeta and 13 Jbeta primers. Sequenced by immunoSEQ multiplex PCR; TCRdb stores in-frame clones only, minus some. The sample includes roughly 100,000 clones, more than 75% of them seen just once. This clone has just a few counts. As yet, its antigen is unknown. Whole-study findings and limits: Three CMV-associated chains were confirmed in vitro to be specific for CMV antigens. The majority of CMV-associated TCR beta chains were reported as apparently HLA-restricted in a later analysis.

The CDR3 runs to 17 residues. The trim removed 0 bases at V and 5 bases at J, leaving 9 bases unmatched. Germline lookup yields CDR1 LGHNA and CDR2 YNFKEQ. This sequence originates from a woman aged 18-29 years in good health and CMV-seropositive. Sequenced sample: PBMCs. This chain joins TRBV4-2 and TRBJ2-2; 7 positions agree with TRBD2. The CDR3 loop is CASSQDLAGVETGELFF. The CDR3 bases are TGTGCCAGCAGCCAAGATCTGGCGGGAGTAGAGACCGGGGAGCTGTTTTTT.